The 11 T cell receptor beta chains listed next were all sequenced from one sample in a study of shared clonotypes between healthy human individuals. Data came from immunoSEQ multiplex PCR; TCRdb stores just in-frame clones and leaves some out. Among roughly 2.6 million clones listed, around 94% were seen once. Specimen: naive CD4+ T cells sorted from blood. Specified subset: CD45RA+ positively selected. Every receptor here comes from a young man in good health.

This chain connects TRBV6-6 to TRBJ1-4; D uncertain. Trimming shortened V by 7 bases and J by 8 bases, and 17 bases separated the two germline ends. Per germline, CDR1 MNHNY and CDR2 SVGAGI (reference sequence). The CDR3 totals 14 residues. The CDR3 region has the DNA TGTGCCAGCACCCTACAGAGGGCAGGAGAAAAACTGTTTTTT. This encodes CASTLQRAGEKLFF.

Only a few counts were recorded for this clone. This rearrangement joins TRBV2 to TRBJ2-7, with D maybe TRBD2 (5 bases). This CDR3 is 10 amino acids long. V gave up 1 base and J gave up 12 bases, with 7 bases separating them. Per the germline V gene, CDR1 is SNHLY and CDR2 is FYNNEI. The CDR3 here is CASSEGGLYF. The DNA for the CDR3 is TGTGCCAGCAGTGAAGGTGGACTGTACTTC.

The chain has TRBV30 and TRBJ2-7, with TRBD1 identical over 8 bases. Germline CDR1 is GTSNPN and CDR2 is SVGIG (reference sequence). The CDR3 contains 14 residues. V was clipped by 4 bases and J by 3 bases; unmatched bases: 8. The CDR3 DNA sequence: TGTGCCTGGAACGGACAGGGTGGTCTCTACGAGCAGTACTTC. It yields the protein CAWNGQGGLYEQYF.

The rearrangement joins TRBV10-3 to TRBJ1-2, with TRBD1 identical over 11 bases. The CDR3 loop spans 16 amino acids. After removal of 2 bases from V and 2 bases from J, the junction contained 4 bases not matched to a gene. CDR1 and CDR2 from the germline V gene are ENHRY and SYGVKD. The CDR3 DNA reads as TGTGCCATCAGTGAGAGGGACAGGGGGGAGAACTATGGCTACACCTTC. This encodes CAISERDRGENYGYTF.

CDR3 nucleotides: TGTGCAAGTCGCTTTGCCCCGGGAGTAGTTAGGGAGACCCAGTACTTC. Amino acids: CASRFAPGVVRETQYF. This chain uses TRBV12-2 with TRBJ2-5; TRBD2 was called by the table and not checked on the DNA. TRBV12-2 is a pseudogene. The CDR3 totals 16 residues.

The chain couples TRBV4-3 to TRBJ2-3, with D possibly called TRBD1 or TRBD2 (5 bases each). With 3 bases removed from V and 0 bases from J, the gap between germline ends came to 16 bases. The CDR3 spans 17 residues. Germline CDR1 is LGHNA and CDR2 is YSLEER. The CDR3, as DNA: TGCGCCAGCAGCCAGATAACCGGGACGGCTAGCACAGATACGCAGTATTTT. The encoded protein is CASSQITGTASTDTQYF.

The chain links TRBV6-5 to TRBJ2-1; D ambiguous. V was shortened by 4 bases and J by 0 bases, with 10 bases between the two germline ends. The CDR3 loop spans 15 amino acids. The germline CDR1 and CDR2 sequences are MNHEY and SVGAGI. The CDR3, as DNA: TGTGCCAGCAGTTCTCACAGCAGCTCCTACAATGAGCAGTTCTTC. This translates into CASSSHSSSYNEQFF.

This chain joins TRBV18 and TRBJ2-7; unclear D gene. The CDR3 contains 14 residues. Trimming took off 3 bases at V and 2 bases at J, with 11 bases between the two ends. Germline V gene data show CDR1 as KGHSH and CDR2 as LQKENI. CDR3 coding DNA: TGTGCCAGCTCACCCGTACAGCAGCCCTACGAGCAGTACTTC. As protein: CASSPVQQPYEQYF. The variable domain in full, with the rest retrieved from reference TRBV18 and TRBJ2-7, is NAGVMQNPRHLVRRRGQEARLRCSPMKGHSHVYWYRQLPEEGLKFMVYLQKENIIDESGMPKERFSAEFPKEGPSILRIQQVVRGDSAAYFCASSPVQQPYEQYFGPGTRLTVT.

This clone was seen once. The chain recombines TRBV10-3 with TRBJ2-5, with 7 bases fitting TRBD2. The CDR3 is made up of 14 amino acids. Per the germline V gene, CDR1 is ENHRY and CDR2 is SYGVKD. Trimming took 8 bases from V and 5 from J; bases not matched to a gene: 11. In DNA form, the CDR3 reads TGTGCCATCCGGGACGGGAGGATGGTGGAGACCCAGTACTTC. Protein sequence: CAIRDGRMVETQYF.

V and J are TRBV4-1 and TRBJ1-2; unclear D gene. Trimming left V 6 bases short and J 2 bases short, with 10 bases between. This CDR3 has 13 residues. The germline V gene has CDR1 MGHRA and CDR2 YSYEKL. For the CDR3, the DNA is TGCGCCAGCAGGATGGAACCGAACTATGGCTACACCTTC. This sequence encodes CASRMEPNYGYTF.

The sample holds one count of this clone. This chain uses TRBV5-8 with TRBJ2-2; D perhaps matches TRBD2 (6 bases). CDR3 size: 15 residues. Germline-derived CDR1 and CDR2 are SGHTS and YDEGEE. The V end lost 4 bases, the J end lost 7 bases, and 17 bases lay between the germline ends. CDR3 region: CASSRRDLWGGELFF. CDR3 coding DNA: TGTGCCAGCAGCCGGCGGGATCTCTGGGGCGGGGAGCTGTTTTTT.